The entry below describes one T cell receptor beta chain. What it binds is unknown. The sample originates from a study of cytomegalovirus exposure and HLA in healthy donors. The study's findings and limits: The study recorded about 150 TCR beta chains that were cytomegalovirus-associated.

Repertoires were generated with immunoSEQ multiplex PCR, while TCRdb's copy carries only in-frame clones and drops some. The sample lists 260,000 or so clones, less than 95% seen once, with 3.1% in the top ten. The CDR3 contains 14 residues. The germline V and J ends were trimmed by 3 bases and 7 bases, with 14 bases remaining between them. The germline CDR1 and CDR2 sequences are MNHNS and SASEGT. The rearrangement uses TRBV6-1 and TRBJ2-3; the D gene is possibly TRBD1 (6 bases). The receptor comes from a woman aged 25 to 39 in good health and CMV-seronegative. Material for sequencing was PBMCs. CDR3 DNA sequence: TGTGCCAGCAGTGACACAGGGTGGGTGAATACGCAGTATTTT. It is translated as CASSDTGWVNTQYF.